This TCR beta chain was sequenced during a study of T cell repertoires in cytomegalovirus infection. This clonotype was seen many times. Its antigen is unidentified. TCRdb reprocessed the reads via MiXCR and lists one record per CDR3 protein. This table has some 800,000 distinct CDR3 sequences, 30% to 35% appearing once. The CDR3 is 15 amino acids. Germline V gene sequence: CDR1 SGHTA, CDR2 FQGNSA. V lost 1 base to trimming and J lost 4 bases, with 10 bases between them. The receptor's source is a human donor in good health (CMV status not recorded). Some clones in this sample may be carry-over from other donors' samples. The source material was cultured CD8+ T cells from PBMCs, sampled from culture after CMV antigen stimulation. This rearrangement joins TRBV7-2 to TRBJ2-2; a possible D gene is TRBD2 (5 bases). CDR3 nucleotide sequence: TGTGCCAGCAGCTTAGAGCTAGGAGGCACCGGGGAGCTGTTTTTT. As protein: CASSLELGGTGELFF.